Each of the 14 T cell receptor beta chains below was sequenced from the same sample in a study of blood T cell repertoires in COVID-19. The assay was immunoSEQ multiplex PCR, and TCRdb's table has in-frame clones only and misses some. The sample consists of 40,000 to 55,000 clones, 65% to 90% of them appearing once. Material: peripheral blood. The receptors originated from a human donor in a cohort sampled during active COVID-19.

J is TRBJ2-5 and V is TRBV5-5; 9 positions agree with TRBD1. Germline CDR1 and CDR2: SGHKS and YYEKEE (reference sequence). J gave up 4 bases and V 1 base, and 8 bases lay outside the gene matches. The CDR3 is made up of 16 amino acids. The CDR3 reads CASSLRPGTGLETQYF. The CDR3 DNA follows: TGTGCCAGCAGCTTGCGGCCCGGGACAGGGTTAGAGACCCAGTACTTC.

In nucleotides, the CDR3 is TGTGCCATGACCGACAGGTTGAGCACAGATACGCAGTATTTT. Translating gives CAMTDRLSTDTQYF. The rearrangement uses TRBV10-3 and TRBJ2-3; perhaps TRBD1 as D (6 bases). Deletions cut 9 bases from V and 0 bases from J, with 13 bases between. The CDR3 is 14 amino acids. Germline values: CDR1 ENHRY, CDR2 SYGVKD.

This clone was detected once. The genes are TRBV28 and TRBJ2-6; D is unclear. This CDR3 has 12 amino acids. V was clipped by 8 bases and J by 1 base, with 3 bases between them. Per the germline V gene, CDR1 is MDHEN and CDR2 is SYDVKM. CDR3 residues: CASQSGANVLTF. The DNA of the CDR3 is TGTGCCAGCCAATCTGGGGCCAACGTCCTGACTTTC.

In nucleotides, the CDR3 is TGTGCCACCAGCAGAGACCAGGCGCAAGAGACCCAGTACTTC. Its translation: CATSRDQAQETQYF. The V gene is TRBV15, the J gene TRBJ2-5; D is ambiguous. V gave up 0 bases and J gave up 2 bases, with 7 bases separating them. Germline V gene data show CDR1 as LNHNV and CDR2 as YYDKDF (reference sequence). This CDR3 comprises 14 residues. The full variable domain, its missing parts supplied by reference TRBV15 and TRBJ2-5, is DAMVIQNPRYQVTQFGKPVTLSCSQTLNHNVMYWYQQKSSQAPKLLFHYYDKDFNNEADTPDNFQSRRPNTSFCFLDIRSPGLGDTAMYLCATSRDQAQETQYFGPGTRLLVL.

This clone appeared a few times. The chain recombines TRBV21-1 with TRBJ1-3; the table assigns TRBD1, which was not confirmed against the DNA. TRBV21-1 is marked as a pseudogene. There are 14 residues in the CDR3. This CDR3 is CASSKGPRENTIYF. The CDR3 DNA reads TGTGCCAGCAGCAAAGGACCCAGGGAAAACACCATATATTTT.

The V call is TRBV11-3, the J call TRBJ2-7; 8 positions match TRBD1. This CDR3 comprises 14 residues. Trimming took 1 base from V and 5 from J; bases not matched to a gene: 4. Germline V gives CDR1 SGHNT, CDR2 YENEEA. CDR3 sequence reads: CASSLGGQAHEQYF. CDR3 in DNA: TGTGCCAGCAGCTTAGGGGGACAGGCCCACGAGCAGTACTTC.

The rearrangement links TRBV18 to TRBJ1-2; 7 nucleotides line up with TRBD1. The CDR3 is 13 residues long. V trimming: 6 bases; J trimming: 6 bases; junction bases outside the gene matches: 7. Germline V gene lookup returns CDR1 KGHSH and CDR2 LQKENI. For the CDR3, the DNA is TGTGCCAGCTCGGAAAGACAGGGCAATGGCTACACCTTC. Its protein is CASSERQGNGYTF.

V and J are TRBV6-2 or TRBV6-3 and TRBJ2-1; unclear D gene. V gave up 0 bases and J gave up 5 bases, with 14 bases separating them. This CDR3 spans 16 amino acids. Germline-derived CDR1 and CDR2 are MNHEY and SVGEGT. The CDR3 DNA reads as TGTGCCAGCAGTTACTCACAATCACTGGGCAACAATGAGCAGTTCTTC. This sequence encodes CASSYSQSLGNNEQFF.

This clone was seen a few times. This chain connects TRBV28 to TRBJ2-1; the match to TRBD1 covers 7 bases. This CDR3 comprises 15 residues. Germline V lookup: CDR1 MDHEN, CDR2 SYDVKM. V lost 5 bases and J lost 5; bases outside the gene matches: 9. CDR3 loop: CASSLLGQGDNEQFF. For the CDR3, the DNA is TGTGCCAGCAGTCTTTTGGGGCAGGGGGACAATGAGCAGTTCTTC.

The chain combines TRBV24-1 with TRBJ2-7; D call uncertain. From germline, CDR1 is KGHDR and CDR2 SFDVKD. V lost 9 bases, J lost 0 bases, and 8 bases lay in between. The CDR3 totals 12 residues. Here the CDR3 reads CATETDSYEQYF. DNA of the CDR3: TGTGCCACCGAGACTGACTCCTACGAGCAGTACTTC.

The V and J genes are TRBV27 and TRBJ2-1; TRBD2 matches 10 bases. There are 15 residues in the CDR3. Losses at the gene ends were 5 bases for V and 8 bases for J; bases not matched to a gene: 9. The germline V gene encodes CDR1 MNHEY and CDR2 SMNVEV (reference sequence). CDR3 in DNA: TGTGCCAGCAGTCTTACTAGCGGGGCCCTTGATGAGCAGTTCTTC. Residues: CASSLTSGALDEQFF.

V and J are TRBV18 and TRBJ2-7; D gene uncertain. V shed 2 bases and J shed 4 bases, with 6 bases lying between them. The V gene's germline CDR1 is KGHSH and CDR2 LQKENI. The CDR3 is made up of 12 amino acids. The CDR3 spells CASSPSAYEQYF. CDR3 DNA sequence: TGTGCCAGCTCACCAAGCGCTTACGAGCAGTACTTC.

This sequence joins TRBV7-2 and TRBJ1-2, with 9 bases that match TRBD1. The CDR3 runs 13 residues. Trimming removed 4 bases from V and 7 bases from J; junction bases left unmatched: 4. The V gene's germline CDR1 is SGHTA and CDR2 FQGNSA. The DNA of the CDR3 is TGTGCCAGCAGCTCGGGACAGGGATTTGGCTACACCTTC. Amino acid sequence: CASSSGQGFGYTF.

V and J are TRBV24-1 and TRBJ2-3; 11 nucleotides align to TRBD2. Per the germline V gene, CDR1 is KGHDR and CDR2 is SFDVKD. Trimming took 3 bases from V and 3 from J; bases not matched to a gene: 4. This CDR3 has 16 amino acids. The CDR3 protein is CATSDPSGRYTDTQYF. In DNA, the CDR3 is TGTGCCACCAGTGATCCTAGCGGGAGGTATACAGATACGCAGTATTTT.